Reported below is one TCR beta chain. Trimming removed 5 bases from V and 9 bases from J, with 26 bases in between. The CDR3 covers 16 residues. Germline CDR1 and CDR2: SGHNT and YENEEA. The data originate from a study of blood T cell repertoires in COVID-19. TCRdb's table, derived via immunoSEQ multiplex PCR, lists solely in-frame clones and lacks some. The repertoire holds a few hundred thousand clones, with approximately 90% as singletons. The sample taken for sequencing was PBMCs or T cells enriched from blood (not recorded which). This chain connects TRBV11-3 to TRBJ2-7; the D gene is possibly TRBD2 (6 bases). The TCR comes from a woman aged 18-30 years who had recovered from COVID-19. The CDR3 reads CASSLNETRGPIGQYF. The CDR3 coding sequence is TGTGCCAGCAGCCTCAACGAGACTAGGGGCCCTATTGGGCAGTACTTC. Full variable domain (outside the CDR3, taken from reference TRBV11-3 and TRBJ2-7): EAGVVQSPRYKIIEKKQPVAFWCNPISGHNTLYWYLQNLGQGPELLIRYENEEAVDDSQLPKDRFSAERLKGVDSTLKIQPAELGDSAVYLCASSLNETRGPIGQYFGPGTRLTVT.